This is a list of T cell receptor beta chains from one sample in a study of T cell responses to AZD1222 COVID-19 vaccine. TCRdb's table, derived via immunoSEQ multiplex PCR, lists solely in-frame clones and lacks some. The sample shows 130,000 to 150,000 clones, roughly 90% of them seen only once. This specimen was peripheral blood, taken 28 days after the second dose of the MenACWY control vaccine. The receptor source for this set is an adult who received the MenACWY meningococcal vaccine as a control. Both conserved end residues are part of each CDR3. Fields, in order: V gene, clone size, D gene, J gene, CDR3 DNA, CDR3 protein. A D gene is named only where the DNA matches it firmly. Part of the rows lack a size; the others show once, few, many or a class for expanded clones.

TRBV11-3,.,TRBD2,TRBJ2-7,TGTGCCAGCAGCTCCGGACTAGCGGGGGGGCCCTACGAGCAGTACTTC,CASSSGLAGGPYEQYF
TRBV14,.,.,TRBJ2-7,TGTGCCAGCAGCCACCGAGGGCAGGGTTCGACGGGGGAGCAGTACTTC,CASSHRGQGSTGEQYF
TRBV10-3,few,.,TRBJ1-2,TGTGCCATCAGGCCAGTGGGCTGGGATGGCTACACCTTC,CAIRPVGWDGYTF
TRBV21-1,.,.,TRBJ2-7,TGTGCCAGCAGCAATGGGACAGGGGTGTACTTC,CASSNGTGVYF
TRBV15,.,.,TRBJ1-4,TGTGCCACCAGCAGAGATCTTGGAGGTCGGGACGGACCTAATGAAAAACTGTTTTTT,CATSRDLGGRDGPNEKLFF
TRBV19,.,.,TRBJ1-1,TGTGCCAGTATTGGAAGTTTCAAGAACACTGAAGCTTTCTTT,CASIGSFKNTEAFF
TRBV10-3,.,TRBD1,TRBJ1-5,TGTGCCATCAGTCCGGACAGGGGAAGCAATCAGCCCCAGCATTTT,CAISPDRGSNQPQHF
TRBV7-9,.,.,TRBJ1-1,TGTGCCAGCAGCCCCCAGGGGCCTGAAGCTTTCTTT,CASSPQGPEAFF
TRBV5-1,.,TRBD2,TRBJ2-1,TGCGCCAGCAGCTTGGGGACTAGCGGGAGGGGTAGCTCCTACAATGAGCAGTTCTTC,CASSLGTSGRGSSYNEQFF
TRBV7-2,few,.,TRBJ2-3,TGTGCCAGCAGGCCACTAGGGGCAGATACGCAGTATTTT,CASRPLGADTQYF
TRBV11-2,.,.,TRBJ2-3,TGTGCCAGCAGCCCCCGGCCTGGTTCCGATACGCAGTATTTT,CASSPRPGSDTQYF
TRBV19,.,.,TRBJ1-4,TGTGCCAGTAGTATTAGAGCAACTAATGAAAAACTGTTTTTT,CASSIRATNEKLFF
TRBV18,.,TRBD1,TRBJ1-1,TGTGCCAGCTCACCACAATTAACAGGGGGGAACACTGAAGCTTTCTTT,CASSPQLTGGNTEAFF
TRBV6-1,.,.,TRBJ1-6,TGTGCCAGCAGACAGGGTAATTCACCCCTCCACTTT,CASRQGNSPLHF
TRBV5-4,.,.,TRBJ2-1,TGTGCCAGCAGCTTGGTCTCGTTGGGGTCTGGTGAGCAGTTCTTC,CASSLVSLGSGEQFF
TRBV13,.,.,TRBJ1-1,TGTGCCAGCCGTCGAGGGAAAATCACTGAAGCTTTCTTT,CASRRGKITEAFF
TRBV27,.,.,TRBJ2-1,TGTGCCAGCAGCAGGACCTACAATGAGCAGTTCTTC,CASSRTYNEQFF
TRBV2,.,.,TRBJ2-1,TGTGCCAGCAGTGAACTCGGGGGAGCCCATGAGCAGTTCTTC,CASSELGGAHEQFF
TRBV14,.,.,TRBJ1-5,TGTGCCAGCAGCGAGGGAAATAGCAATCAGCCCCAGCATTTT,CASSEGNSNQPQHF
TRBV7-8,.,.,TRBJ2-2,TGTGCCAGCAGCTTCGGAGGGGGCGGCATCACCGGGGAGCTGTTTTTT,CASSFGGGGITGELFF
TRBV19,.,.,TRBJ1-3,TGTGCCAGTGAGCTACAATCTGGAAACACCATATATTTT,CASELQSGNTIYF
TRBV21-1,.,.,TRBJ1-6,TGTGCCAGCAGCAAAGAGGGCCAGGGGGCCAGGCCCTATAATTCACCCCTCCACTTT,CASSKEGQGARPYNSPLHF
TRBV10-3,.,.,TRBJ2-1,TGTGCCATCAGTGCCTTTCAGGGGGAGGGCCTGTACAATGAGCAGTTCTTC,CAISAFQGEGLYNEQFF
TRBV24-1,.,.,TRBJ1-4,TGTGCCACCAGTGATTCGGGAGGGGATCAGGAAAAACTGTTTTTT,CATSDSGGDQEKLFF
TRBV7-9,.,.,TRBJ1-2,TGTGCCAGCACGATAGGGGGGGACTATGGCTACACCTTC,CASTIGGDYGYTF
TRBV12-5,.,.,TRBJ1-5,TGTGCTAGTGGTTTGGATAGCAATCAGCCCCAGCATTTT,CASGLDSNQPQHF
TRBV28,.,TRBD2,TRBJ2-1,TGTGCCAGCAGTCCAGTGCGGACTAGCGGGAGTTTTGAGCAGTTCTTC,CASSPVRTSGSFEQFF
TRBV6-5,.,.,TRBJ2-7,TGTGCCAGCAGCCGGGCAGGCGGAAGCTCCTACGAGCAGTACTTC,CASSRAGGSSYEQYF
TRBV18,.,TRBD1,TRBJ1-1,TGTGCCAGCTTAAAAGACAGGGGGAATCCTGAAGCTTTCTTT,CASLKDRGNPEAFF
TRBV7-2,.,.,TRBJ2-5,TGTGCCAGCAGCCTCCACGGCGGGCAAGAGACCCAGTACTTC,CASSLHGGQETQYF
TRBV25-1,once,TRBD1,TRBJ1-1,TGTGCCAGCAGTCCACCCCGAGGGGGCGGTGAAGCTTTCTTT,CASSPPRGGGEAFF
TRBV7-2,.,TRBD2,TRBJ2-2,TGTGCCAGCAGCCTATTAGCGGGGTCCTACACCGGGGAGCTGTTTTTT,CASSLLAGSYTGELFF
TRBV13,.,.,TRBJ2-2,TGTGCCAGCAGCCATGGCCCCGGGGAGCTGTTTTTT,CASSHGPGELFF
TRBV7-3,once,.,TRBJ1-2,TGTGCCAGCAGCTTACCTCCCTATGGCTACACCTTC,CASSLPPYGYTF
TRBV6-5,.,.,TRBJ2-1,TGTGCCAGCAGTTACGATTCAAGGTACAATGAGCAGTTCTTC,CASSYDSRYNEQFF
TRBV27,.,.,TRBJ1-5,TGTGCCAGCAGTTTATCAGTCCATCAGCCCCAGCATTTT,CASSLSVHQPQHF
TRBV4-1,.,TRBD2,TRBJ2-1,TGCGCCAGCAGCCAAGGACCGGGACTAGCGGGGGGAACAAGCTACAATGAGCAGTTCTTC,CASSQGPGLAGGTSYNEQFF
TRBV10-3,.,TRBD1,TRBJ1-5,TGTGCCATCAGCTCGGGACAGGGGTTGAGCAATCAGCCCCAGCATTTT,CAISSGQGLSNQPQHF
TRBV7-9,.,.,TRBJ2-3,TGTGCCAGCAGCTTAGATAGGGGGGCCACAGATACGCAGTATTTT,CASSLDRGATDTQYF
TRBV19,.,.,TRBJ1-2,TGTGCCAGTAGTATGCCGACAGCACCCAACTATGGCTACACCTTC,CASSMPTAPNYGYTF
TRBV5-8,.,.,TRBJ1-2,TGTGCCAGCAGCTTGGATGGGGCATCGGGCTACACCTTC,CASSLDGASGYTF
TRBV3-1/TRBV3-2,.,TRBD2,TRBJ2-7,TGTGCCACCGGCCGGGGGGTTTACGAGCAGTACTTC,CATGRGVYEQYF
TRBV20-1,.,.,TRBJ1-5,TGCAGTGCTAGTCCCTCGGGGGTTCAGCCCCAGCATTTT,CSASPSGVQPQHF
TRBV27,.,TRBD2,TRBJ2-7,TGTGCCAGCAGTTTATTTGGGACAGACGGACTAGCGAGAACCTACGAGCAGTACTTC,CASSLFGTDGLARTYEQYF
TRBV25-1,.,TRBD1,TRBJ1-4,TGTGCCAGCAGTGAGCCGGGACAGGAGTCCGAAAAACTGTTTTTT,CASSEPGQESEKLFF
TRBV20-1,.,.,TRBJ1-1,TGCAGTGCTAGTACGAGCGGCAGTGAAGCTTTCTTT,CSASTSGSEAFF
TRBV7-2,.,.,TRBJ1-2,TGTGCCAGCAGCTTATCAGGGGCGCTCTACACCTTC,CASSLSGALYTF
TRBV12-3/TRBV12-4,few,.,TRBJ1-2,TGTGCCAGCAGTTTGGAGGGCTATGGCTACACCTTC,CASSLEGYGYTF
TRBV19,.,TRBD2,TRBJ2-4,TGTGCCAGTAGTATCGGGACTAGCGGGGTCAAAAACATTCAGTACTTC,CASSIGTSGVKNIQYF
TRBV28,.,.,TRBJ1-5,TGTGCCAGCAGTTCATACCCCCTACAGACCGACAATCAGCCCCAGCATTTT,CASSSYPLQTDNQPQHF
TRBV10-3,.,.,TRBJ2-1,TGTGCCATCAGCTTTACAGGCGGGCAGTTCTTC,CAISFTGGQFF
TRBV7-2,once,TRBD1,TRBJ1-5,TGTGCCAGCAGCCTCCGGGACAGGGGACAGCCCCAGCATTTT,CASSLRDRGQPQHF
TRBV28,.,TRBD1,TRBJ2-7,TGTGCCAGCAGTAGCCGGGACAGGGGCTACGAGCAGTACTTC,CASSSRDRGYEQYF
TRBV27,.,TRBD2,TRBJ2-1,TGTGCCAGCAGTTCAGCGGGACTAGCGATCAATGAGCAGTTCTTC,CASSSAGLAINEQFF
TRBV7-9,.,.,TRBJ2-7,TGTGCCAGCAGCTTAGCGGGCTCCGAGCAGTACTTC,CASSLAGSEQYF
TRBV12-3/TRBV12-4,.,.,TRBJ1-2,TGTGCCAGCAGTTTACAAATTAACTATGGCTACACCTTC,CASSLQINYGYTF
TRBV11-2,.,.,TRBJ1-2,TGTGCCAGCAGCCCTGCTACGGACAGCCTCGACCATGGCTACACCTTC,CASSPATDSLDHGYTF
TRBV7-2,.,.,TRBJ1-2,TGTGCCAGCAGCTGGGGGACTTCAAGGGGTGGCTACACCTTC,CASSWGTSRGGYTF
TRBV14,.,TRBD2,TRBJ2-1,TGTGCCAGCAGCTGGGGGGGAATCTACAATGAGCAGTTCTTC,CASSWGGIYNEQFF